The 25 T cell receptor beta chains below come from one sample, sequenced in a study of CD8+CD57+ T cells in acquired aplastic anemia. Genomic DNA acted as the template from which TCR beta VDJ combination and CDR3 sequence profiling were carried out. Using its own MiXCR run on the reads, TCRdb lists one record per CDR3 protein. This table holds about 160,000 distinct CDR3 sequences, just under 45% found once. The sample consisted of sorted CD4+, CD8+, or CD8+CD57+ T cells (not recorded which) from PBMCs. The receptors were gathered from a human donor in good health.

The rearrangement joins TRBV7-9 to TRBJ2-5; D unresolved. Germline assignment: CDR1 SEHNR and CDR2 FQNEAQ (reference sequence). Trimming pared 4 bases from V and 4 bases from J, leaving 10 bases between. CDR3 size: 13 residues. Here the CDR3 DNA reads TGTGCCAGCAGCTCCCGGACGGGAGAGACCCAGTACTTC. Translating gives CASSSRTGETQYF. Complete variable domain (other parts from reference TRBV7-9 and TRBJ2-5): DTGVSQNPRHKITKRGQNVTFRCDPISEHNRLYWYRQTLGQGPEFLTYFQNEAQLEKSRLLSDRFSAERPKGSFSTLEIQRTEQGDSAMYLCASSSRTGETQYFGPGTRLLVL.

In nucleotides, the CDR3 is TGTGCCAGTAGTATGGGAGTGGAGAGGAGCAATCAGCCCCAGCATTTT. Protein product: CASSMGVERSNQPQHF. The rearrangement joins TRBV19 to TRBJ1-5, with D unresolved. Between the trimmed V and J ends, which lost 3 bases and 1 base, there was a span of 13 bases. In germline, CDR1 is LNHDA, CDR2 SQIVND (reference sequence). CDR3 length: 16 residues. The variable domain in full, completed from reference TRBV19 and TRBJ1-5, reads DGGITQSPKYLFRKEGQNVTLSCEQNLNHDAMYWYRQDPGQGLRLIYYSQIVNDFQKGDIAEGYSVSREKKESFPLTVTSAQKNPTAFYLCASSMGVERSNQPQHFGDGTRLSIL.

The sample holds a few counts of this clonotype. The CDR3 DNA reads as TGTGCCAGCAGCTTAGCTTCGAACGAGCAGTACTTC. Translating it yields CASSLASNEQYF. This chain links TRBV7-9 with TRBJ2-7, with D unresolved. Germline V gives CDR1 SEHNR, CDR2 FQNEAQ (reference sequence). Trimming stripped 0 bases from V and 5 bases from J, with 5 bases between. The CDR3 is made up of 12 amino acids.

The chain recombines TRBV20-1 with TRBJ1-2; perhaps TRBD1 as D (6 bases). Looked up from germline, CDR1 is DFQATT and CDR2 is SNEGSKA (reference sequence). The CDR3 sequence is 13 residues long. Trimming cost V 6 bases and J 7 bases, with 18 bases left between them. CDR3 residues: CSAQTTGRGGYTF. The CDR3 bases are TGCAGTGCGCAAACAACAGGGCGCGGTGGCTACACCTTC.

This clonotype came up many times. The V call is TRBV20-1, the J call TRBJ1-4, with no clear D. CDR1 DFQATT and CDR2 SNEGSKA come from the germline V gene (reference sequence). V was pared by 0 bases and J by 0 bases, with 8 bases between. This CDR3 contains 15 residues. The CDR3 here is CSARDPTTTNEKLFF. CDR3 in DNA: TGCAGTGCTAGAGACCCCACAACAACTAATGAAAAACTGTTTTTT.

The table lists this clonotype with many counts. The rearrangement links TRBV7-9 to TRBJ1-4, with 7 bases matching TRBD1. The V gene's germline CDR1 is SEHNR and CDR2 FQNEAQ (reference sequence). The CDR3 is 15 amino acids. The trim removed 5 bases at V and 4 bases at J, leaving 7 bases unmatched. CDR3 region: CASSPRGTVNEKLFF. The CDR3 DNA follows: TGTGCCAGCAGCCCTCGAGGGACAGTTAATGAAAAACTGTTTTTT.

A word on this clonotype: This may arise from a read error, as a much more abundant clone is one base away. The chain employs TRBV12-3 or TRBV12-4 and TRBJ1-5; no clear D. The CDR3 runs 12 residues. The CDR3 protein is CAGRTLNQPQHF. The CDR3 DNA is TGTGCCGGCAGAACATTAAATCAGCCCCAGCATTTT.

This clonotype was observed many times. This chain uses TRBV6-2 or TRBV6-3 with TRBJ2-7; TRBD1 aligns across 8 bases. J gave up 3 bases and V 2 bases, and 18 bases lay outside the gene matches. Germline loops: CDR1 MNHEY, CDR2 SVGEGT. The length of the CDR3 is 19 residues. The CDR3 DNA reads TGTGCCAGCAGTTACCTCATGGACAGGGCAGTCCTCAGGGTCTACGAGCAGTACTTC. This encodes CASSYLMDRAVLRVYEQYF.

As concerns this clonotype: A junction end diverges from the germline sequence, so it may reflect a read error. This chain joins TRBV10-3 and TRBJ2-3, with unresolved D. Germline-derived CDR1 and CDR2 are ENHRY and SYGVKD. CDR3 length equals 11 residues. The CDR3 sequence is CAIGESDTQYF. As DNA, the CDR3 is TGTGCCATCGGTGAGTCAGATACGCAGTATTTT.

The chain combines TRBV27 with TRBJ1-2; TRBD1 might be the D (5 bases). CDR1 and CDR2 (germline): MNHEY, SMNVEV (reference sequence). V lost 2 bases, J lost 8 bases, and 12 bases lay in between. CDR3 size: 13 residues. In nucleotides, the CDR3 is TGTGCCAGCAGTTTAAGGCAGGGAAGGGGCTACACCTTC. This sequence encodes CASSLRQGRGYTF.

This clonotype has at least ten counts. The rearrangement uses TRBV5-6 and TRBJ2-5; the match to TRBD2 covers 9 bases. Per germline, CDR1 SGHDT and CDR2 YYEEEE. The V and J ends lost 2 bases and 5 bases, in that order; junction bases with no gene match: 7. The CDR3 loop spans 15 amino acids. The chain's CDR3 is CASSFPGLAGETQYF. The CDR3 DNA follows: TGTGCCAGCAGCTTCCCGGGACTAGCTGGGGAGACCCAGTACTTC.

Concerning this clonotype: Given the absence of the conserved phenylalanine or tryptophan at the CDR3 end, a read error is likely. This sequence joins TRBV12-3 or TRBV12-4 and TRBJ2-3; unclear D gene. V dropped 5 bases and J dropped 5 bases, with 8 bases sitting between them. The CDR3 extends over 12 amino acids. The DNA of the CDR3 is TGTGCCAGCAGTCTCCGAGGAGATACGCAGTATCTT. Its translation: CASSLRGDTQYL.

The CDR3 spells CSCMIQGTEAFF. The DNA for the CDR3 is TGCAGCTGCATGATACAGGGAACTGAAGCTTTCTTT. The chain recombines TRBV29-1 with TRBJ1-1; D perhaps matches TRBD1 (6 bases). The CDR3 spans 12 residues. Trimming pared 8 bases from V and 5 bases from J, leaving 15 bases between. CDR1 and CDR2 from the germline V gene are SQVTM and ANQGSEA.

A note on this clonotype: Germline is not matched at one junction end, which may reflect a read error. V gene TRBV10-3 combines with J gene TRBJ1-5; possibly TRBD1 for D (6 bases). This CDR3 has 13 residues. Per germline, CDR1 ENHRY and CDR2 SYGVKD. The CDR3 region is CASGYNRVQPRHF. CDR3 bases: TGTGCCAGCGGTTACAACAGGGTACAGCCCCGGCATTTT.

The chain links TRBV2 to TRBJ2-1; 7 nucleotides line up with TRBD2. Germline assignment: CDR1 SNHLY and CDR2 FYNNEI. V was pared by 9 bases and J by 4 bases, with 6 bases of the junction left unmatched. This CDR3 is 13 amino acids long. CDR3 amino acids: CARRPAGYNEQFF. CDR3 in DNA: TGTGCCAGAAGACCAGCGGGGTACAATGAGCAGTTCTTC.

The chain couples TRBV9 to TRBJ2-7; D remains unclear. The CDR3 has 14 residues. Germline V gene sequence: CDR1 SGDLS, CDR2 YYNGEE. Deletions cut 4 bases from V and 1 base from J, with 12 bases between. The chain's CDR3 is CASSPTYGSYEQYF. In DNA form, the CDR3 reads TGTGCCAGCAGCCCGACTTACGGTTCCTACGAGCAGTACTTC.

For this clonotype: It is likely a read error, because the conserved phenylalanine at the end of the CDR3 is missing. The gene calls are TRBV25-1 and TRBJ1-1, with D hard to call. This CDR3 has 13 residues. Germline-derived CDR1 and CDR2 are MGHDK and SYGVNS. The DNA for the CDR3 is TGTGCCAGCAGGGCGGCAGTGAACACCGAAGCTTTCCTT. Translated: CASRAAVNTEAFL.

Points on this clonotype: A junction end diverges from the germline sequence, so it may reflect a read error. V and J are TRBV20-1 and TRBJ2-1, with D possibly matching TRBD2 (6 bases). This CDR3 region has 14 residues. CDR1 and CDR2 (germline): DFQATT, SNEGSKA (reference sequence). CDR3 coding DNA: TGCAGTGCTCCCGGGACTGGATCCTACAATGAGCAGCTCTTC. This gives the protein CSAPGTGSYNEQLF.

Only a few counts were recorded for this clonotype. CDR3 region: CATLRDLTYEQYF. The CDR3 DNA reads as TGTGCCACCCTCCGGGACCTGACCTACGAGCAGTACTTC. The chain employs TRBV28 and TRBJ2-7, with D possibly being TRBD1 or TRBD2 (5 bases each). The CDR3 is made up of 13 amino acids. CDR1 is MDHEN and CDR2 is SYDVKM in the germline V gene. V lost 10 bases and J 2 bases, leaving 15 bases between the germline ends. The full variable domain, in which reference TRBV28 and TRBJ2-7 provide the parts outside the CDR3, is DVKVTQSSRYLVKRTGEKVFLECVQDMDHENMFWYRQDPGLGLRLIYFSYDVKMKEKGDIPEGYSVSREKKERFSLILESASTNQTSMYLCATLRDLTYEQYFGPGTRLTVT.

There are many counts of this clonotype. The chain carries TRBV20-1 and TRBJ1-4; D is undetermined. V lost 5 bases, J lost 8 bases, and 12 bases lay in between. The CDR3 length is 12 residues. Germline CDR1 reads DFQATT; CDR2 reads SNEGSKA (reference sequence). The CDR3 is CSARGFGEKLFF. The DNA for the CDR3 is TGCAGTGCTCGAGGGTTTGGGGAAAAACTGTTTTTT.

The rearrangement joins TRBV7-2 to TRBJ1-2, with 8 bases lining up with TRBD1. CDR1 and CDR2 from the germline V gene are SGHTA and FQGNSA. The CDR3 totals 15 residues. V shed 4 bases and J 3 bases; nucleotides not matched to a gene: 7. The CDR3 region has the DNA TGTGCCAGCAGCTCAACCGGGACAGGCTACTATGGCTACACCTTC. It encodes CASSSTGTGYYGYTF.

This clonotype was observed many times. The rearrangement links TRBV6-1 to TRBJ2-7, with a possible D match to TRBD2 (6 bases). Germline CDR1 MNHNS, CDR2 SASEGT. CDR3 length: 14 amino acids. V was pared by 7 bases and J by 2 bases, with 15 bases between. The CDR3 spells CASKGGTVPYEQYF. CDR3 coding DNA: TGTGCCAGCAAGGGCGGGACGGTACCCTACGAGCAGTACTTC.

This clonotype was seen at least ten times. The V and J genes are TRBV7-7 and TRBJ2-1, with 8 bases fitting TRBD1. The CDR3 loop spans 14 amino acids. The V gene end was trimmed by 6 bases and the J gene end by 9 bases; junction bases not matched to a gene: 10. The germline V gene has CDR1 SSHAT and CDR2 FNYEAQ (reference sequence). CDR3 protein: CASRSVQGAGEQFF. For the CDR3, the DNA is TGTGCCAGCAGGTCGGTCCAGGGGGCAGGTGAGCAGTTCTTC.

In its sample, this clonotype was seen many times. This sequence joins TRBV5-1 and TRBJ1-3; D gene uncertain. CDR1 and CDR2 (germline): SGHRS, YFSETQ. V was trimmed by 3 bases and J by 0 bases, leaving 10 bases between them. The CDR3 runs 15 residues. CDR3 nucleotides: TGCGCCAGCAGCTATGGATCAGTCTCTGGAAACACCATATATTTT. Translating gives CASSYGSVSGNTIYF.

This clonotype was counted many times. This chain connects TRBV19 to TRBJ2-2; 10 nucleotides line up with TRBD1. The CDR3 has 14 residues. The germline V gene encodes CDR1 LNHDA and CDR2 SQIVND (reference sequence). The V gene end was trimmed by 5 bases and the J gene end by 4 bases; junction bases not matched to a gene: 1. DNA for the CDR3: TGTGCCAGTAGTGGGGACAGGGGCACCGGGGAGCTGTTTTTT. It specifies CASSGDRGTGELFF.